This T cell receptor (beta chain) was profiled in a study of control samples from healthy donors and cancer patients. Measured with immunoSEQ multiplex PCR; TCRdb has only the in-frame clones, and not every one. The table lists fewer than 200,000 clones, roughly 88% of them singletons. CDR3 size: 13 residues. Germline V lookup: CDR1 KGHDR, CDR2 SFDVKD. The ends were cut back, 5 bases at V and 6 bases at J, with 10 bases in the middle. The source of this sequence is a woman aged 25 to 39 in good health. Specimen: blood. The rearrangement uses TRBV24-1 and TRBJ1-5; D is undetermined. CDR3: CATSGGWGQPQHF. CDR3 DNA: TGTGCCACCAGTGGAGGGTGGGGTCAGCCCCAGCATTTT.